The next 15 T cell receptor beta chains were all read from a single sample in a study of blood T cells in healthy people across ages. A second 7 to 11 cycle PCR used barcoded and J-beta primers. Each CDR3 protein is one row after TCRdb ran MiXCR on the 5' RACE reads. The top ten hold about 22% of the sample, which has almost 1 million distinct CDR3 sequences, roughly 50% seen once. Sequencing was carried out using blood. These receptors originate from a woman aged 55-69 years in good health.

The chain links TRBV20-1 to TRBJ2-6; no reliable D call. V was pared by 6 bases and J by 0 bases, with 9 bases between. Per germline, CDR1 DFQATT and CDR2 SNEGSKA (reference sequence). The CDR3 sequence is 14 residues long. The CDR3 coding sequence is TGCAGTGCCGGCGTTAGCTCTGGGGCCAACGTCCTGACTTTC. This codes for CSAGVSSGANVLTF.

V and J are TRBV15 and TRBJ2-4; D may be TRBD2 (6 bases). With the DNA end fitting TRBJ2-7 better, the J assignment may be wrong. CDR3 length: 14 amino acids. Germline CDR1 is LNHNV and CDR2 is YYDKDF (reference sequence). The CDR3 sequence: CATSARASDYEQYF. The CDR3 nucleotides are TGTGCCACCAGCGCCCGGGCTAGCGACTACGAGCAGTACTTC.

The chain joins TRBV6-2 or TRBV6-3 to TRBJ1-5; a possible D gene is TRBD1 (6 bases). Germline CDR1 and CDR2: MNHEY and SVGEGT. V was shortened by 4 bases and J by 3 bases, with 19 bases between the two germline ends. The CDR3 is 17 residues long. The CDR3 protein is CASSFAGGGGYNQPQHF. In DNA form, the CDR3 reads TGTGCCAGCAGTTTCGCCGGGGGAGGGGGTTACAATCAGCCCCAGCATTTT.

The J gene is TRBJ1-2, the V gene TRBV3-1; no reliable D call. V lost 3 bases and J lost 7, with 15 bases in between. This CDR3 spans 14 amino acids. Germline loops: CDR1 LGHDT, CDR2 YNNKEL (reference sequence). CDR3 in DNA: TGTGCCAGCAGCCATAAATCTATGGCGCTTGGCTACACCTTC. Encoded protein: CASSHKSMALGYTF.

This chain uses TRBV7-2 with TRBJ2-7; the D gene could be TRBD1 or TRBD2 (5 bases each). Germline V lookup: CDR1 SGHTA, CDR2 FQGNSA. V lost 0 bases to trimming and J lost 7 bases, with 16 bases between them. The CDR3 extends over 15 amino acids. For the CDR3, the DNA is TGTGCCAGCAGCTTAGCGGGGGACGGACGCAATGAGCAGTACTTC. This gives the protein CASSLAGDGRNEQYF.

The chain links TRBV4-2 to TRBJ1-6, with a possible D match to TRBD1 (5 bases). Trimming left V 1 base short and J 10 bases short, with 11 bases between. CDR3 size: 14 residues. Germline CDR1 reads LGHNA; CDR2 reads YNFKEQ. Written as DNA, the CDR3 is TGTGCCAGCAGCCAAGGGCAATGGGGCTCACCCCTCCACTTT. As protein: CASSQGQWGSPLHF.

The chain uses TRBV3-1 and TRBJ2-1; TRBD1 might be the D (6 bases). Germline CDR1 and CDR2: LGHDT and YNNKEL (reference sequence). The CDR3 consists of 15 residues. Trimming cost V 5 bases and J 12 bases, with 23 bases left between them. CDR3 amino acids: CASSYSNTGNSLQFF. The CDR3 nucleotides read TGTGCCAGCAGCTATTCTAATACAGGGAACAGTCTGCAGTTCTTC.

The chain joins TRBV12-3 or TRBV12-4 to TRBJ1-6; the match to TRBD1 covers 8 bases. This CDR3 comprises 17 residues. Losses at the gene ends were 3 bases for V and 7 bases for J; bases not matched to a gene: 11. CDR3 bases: TGTGCCAGCAGTTTTGGACAGGGTTCGGCGCAGAATTCACCCCTCCACTTT. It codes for CASSFGQGSAQNSPLHF.

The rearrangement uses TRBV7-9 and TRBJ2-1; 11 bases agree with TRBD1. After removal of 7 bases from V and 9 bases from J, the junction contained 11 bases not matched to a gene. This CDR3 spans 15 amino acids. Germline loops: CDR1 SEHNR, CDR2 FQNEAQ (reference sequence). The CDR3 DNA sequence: TGTGCCAGCACCCACGGGACAGGGGGGAAAGGTGAGCAGTTCTTC. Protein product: CASTHGTGGKGEQFF.

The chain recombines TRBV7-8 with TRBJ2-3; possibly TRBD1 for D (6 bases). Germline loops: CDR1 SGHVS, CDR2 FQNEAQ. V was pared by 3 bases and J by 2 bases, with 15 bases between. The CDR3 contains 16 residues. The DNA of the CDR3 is TGTGCCAGCAGCTTGCGGACAGCCCTATCCACAGATACGCAGTATTTT. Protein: CASSLRTALSTDTQYF.

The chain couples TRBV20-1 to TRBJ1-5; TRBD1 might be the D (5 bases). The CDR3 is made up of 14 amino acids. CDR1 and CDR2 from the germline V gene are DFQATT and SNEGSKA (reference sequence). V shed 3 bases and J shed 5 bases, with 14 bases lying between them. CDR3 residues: CSARPGGSHQPQHF. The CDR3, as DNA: TGCAGTGCTAGGCCGGGGGGTTCTCATCAGCCCCAGCATTTT.

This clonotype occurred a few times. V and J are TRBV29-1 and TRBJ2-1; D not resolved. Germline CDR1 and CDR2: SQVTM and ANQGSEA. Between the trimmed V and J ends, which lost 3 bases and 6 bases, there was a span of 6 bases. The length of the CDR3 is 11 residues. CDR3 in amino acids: CSVDSLNEQFF. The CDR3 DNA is TGCAGCGTTGACAGTCTCAATGAGCAGTTCTTC.

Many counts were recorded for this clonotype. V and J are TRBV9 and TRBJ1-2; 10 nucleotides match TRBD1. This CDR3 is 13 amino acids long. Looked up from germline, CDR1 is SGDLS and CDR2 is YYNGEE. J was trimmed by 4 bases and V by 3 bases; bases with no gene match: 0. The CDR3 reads CASSGTGGYGYTF. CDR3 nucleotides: TGTGCCAGCAGCGGGACAGGGGGCTATGGCTACACCTTC. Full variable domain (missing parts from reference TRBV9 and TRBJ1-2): DSGVTQTPKHLITATGQRVTLRCSPRSGDLSVYWYQQSLDQGLQFLIQYYNGEERAKGNILERFSAQQFPDLHSELNLSSLELGDSALYFCASSGTGGYGYTFGSGTRLTVV.

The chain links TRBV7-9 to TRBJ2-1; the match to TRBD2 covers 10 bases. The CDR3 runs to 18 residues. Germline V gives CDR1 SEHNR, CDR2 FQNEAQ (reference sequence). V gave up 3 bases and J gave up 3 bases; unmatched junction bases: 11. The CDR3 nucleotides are TGTGCCAGCAGCTTCCCCGAACGAGCGGGAGGGTTCTACAATGAGCAGTTCTTC. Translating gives CASSFPERAGGFYNEQFF. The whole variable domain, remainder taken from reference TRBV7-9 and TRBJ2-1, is DTGVSQNPRHKITKRGQNVTFRCDPISEHNRLYWYRQTLGQGPEFLTYFQNEAQLEKSRLLSDRFSAERPKGSFSTLEIQRTEQGDSAMYLCASSFPERAGGFYNEQFFGPGTRLTVL.

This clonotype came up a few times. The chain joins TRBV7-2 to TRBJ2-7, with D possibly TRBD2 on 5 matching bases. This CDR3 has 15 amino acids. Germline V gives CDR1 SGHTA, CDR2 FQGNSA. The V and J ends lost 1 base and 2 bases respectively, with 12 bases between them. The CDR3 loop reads CASSLGGDLAYEQYF. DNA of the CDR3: TGTGCCAGCAGCTTAGGGGGAGACCTAGCCTACGAGCAGTACTTC.